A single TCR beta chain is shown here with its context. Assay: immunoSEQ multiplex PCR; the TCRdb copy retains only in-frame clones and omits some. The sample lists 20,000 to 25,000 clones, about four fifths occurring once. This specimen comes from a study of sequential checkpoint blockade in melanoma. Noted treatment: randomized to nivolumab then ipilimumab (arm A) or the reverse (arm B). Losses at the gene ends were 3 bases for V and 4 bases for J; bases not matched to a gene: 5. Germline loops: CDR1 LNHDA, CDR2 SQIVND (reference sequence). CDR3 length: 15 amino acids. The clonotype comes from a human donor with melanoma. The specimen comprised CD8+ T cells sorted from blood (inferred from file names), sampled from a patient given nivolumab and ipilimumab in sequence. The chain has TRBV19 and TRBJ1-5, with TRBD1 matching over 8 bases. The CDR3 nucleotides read TGTGCCAGTAGTATTGGGGACAGGCCAAATCAGCCCCAGCATTTT. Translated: CASSIGDRPNQPQHF.